A selection of T cell receptor beta chains follows, all from one sample in a study of blood T cell repertoires in COVID-19. The method was immunoSEQ multiplex PCR; TCRdb's version includes in-frame clones alone and lacks a portion of them. The table has about 52,000 clones, roughly 91% seen once. The sample taken for sequencing was peripheral blood. The source of these receptors is an elderly man with active or convalescent COVID-19. Each CDR3 is given with its conserved first and last residue. A D gene is named only where the DNA matches it firmly. Rows may omit the clone size; those that give it use once, few, many or a size class.

v_call	j_call	d_call	clone_size	cdr3_aa	cdr3_nt
TRBV11-2	TRBJ2-2	TRBD1	-	CASSPRTGENTGELFF	TGTGCCAGCAGCCCTCGGACAGGGGAGAACACCGGGGAGCTGTTTTTT
TRBV6-1	TRBJ2-6	-	-	CASSELGFRDAGTF	TGTGCCAGCAGTGAACTTGGATTCCGGGACGCGGGAACTTTC
TRBV19	TRBJ1-4	-	-	CASKTRGPNEKLFF	TGTGCCAGTAAAACAAGAGGTCCTAATGAAAAACTGTTTTTT
TRBV30	TRBJ1-4	-	once	CAWGAPPNEKLFF	TGTGCCTGGGGGGCCCCACCTAATGAAAAACTGTTTTTT
TRBV27	TRBJ1-2	TRBD1	-	CASSLQGASRYGYTF	TGTGCCAGCAGTTTGCAGGGGGCAAGCCGCTATGGCTACACCTTC
TRBV4-3	TRBJ2-7	-	-	CASSQDLAVSYEQYF	TGCGCCAGCAGCCAAGATTTGGCGGTCTCCTACGAGCAGTACTTC
TRBV28	TRBJ1-5	-	-	CASSLSHPTRIPQPQHF	TGTGCCAGCAGTTTAAGCCACCCGACGAGGATCCCTCAGCCCCAGCATTTT
TRBV15	TRBJ1-1	-	-	CATSTFSPGTEAFF	TGTGCCACCAGCACCTTCTCCCCCGGGACTGAAGCTTTCTTT
TRBV3-1/TRBV3-2	TRBJ2-1	TRBD2	-	CASSLIGLAEGYNEQFF	TGTGCCAGCAGCCTGATTGGACTAGCGGAAGGGTACAATGAGCAGTTCTTC
TRBV2	TRBJ2-2	-	-	CASRQLRTDTGELFF	TGTGCCAGCCGCCAACTAAGAACCGACACCGGGGAGCTGTTTTTT
TRBV29-1	TRBJ2-3	-	-	CSVAGSTDTQYF	TGCAGCGTTGCGGGGAGCACAGATACGCAGTATTTT
TRBV28	TRBJ1-2	TRBD1	-	CASSLHLNRGGGYTF	TGTGCCAGCAGTCTGCACTTGAACAGGGGGGGTGGCTACACCTTC
TRBV5-4	TRBJ2-7	TRBD2	-	CAFSTSGLYEQYF	TGTGCCTTCTCAACTAGCGGTCTTTACGAGCAGTACTTC
TRBV18	TRBJ1-2	TRBD1	-	CASSPVILDRGPHGYTF	TGTGCCAGCTCACCCGTTATTCTTGACAGGGGTCCTCATGGCTACACCTTC
TRBV30	TRBJ2-1	TRBD1	once	CAWSTGQGYNEQFF	TGTGCCTGGAGTACGGGACAGGGGTACAATGAGCAGTTCTTC
TRBV18	TRBJ2-1	-	-	CASSPPPGFGSRSYNEQFF	TGTGCCAGCTCACCCCCCCCGGGATTCGGTAGCCGTTCCTACAATGAGCAGTTCTTC
TRBV7-6	TRBJ2-7	-	-	CASSSPGAHPYEQYF	TGTGCCAGCAGCTCGCCAGGGGCCCATCCCTACGAGCAGTACTTC
TRBV4-3	TRBJ1-6	-	-	CASSQVVPGASSYNSPLHF	TGCGCCAGCAGCCAAGTCGTCCCAGGGGCGAGCTCCTATAATTCACCCCTCCACTTT
TRBV19	TRBJ2-1	TRBD1	-	CASSPRTGGYNEQFF	TGTGCCAGTAGTCCCCGGACAGGGGGTTACAATGAGCAGTTCTTC
TRBV7-2	TRBJ2-1	TRBD2	-	CASSLDYRASGKDEQFF	TGTGCCAGCAGCTTAGATTATCGGGCTAGCGGGAAAGATGAGCAGTTCTTC
TRBV19	TRBJ2-1	TRBD2	-	CASSLTSGGVSEQFF	TGTGCCAGTAGCCTGACTAGCGGGGGGGTAAGTGAGCAGTTCTTC
TRBV7-3	TRBJ2-2	TRBD1	-	CASSLTDRDLGELFF	TGTGCCAGCAGCTTAACCGACAGGGACCTCGGGGAGCTGTTTTTT
TRBV5-1	TRBJ2-4	-	-	CASSGAGIENIQYF	TGCGCCAGCAGCGGTGCAGGGATTGAAAACATTCAGTACTTC
TRBV19	TRBJ2-5	TRBD2	-	CASSISGGAQETQYF	TGTGCCAGTAGTATTAGCGGGGGGGCCCAAGAGACCCAGTACTTC
TRBV2	TRBJ2-3	-	-	CASRIGVLSTDTQYF	TGTGCCAGCAGGATAGGGGTTTTGAGCACAGATACGCAGTATTTT
TRBV6-5	TRBJ2-7	-	-	CASTPPTGYEQYF	TGTGCCAGCACCCCTCCCACAGGCTACGAGCAGTACTTC
TRBV30	TRBJ2-2	-	-	CAWSVGRDTGELFF	TGTGCCTGGAGTGTTGGCAGGGACACCGGGGAGCTGTTTTTT
TRBV6-5	TRBJ2-7	-	-	CASSQGRSYEQYF	TGTGCCAGCAGTCAGGGAAGGTCCTACGAGCAGTACTTC
TRBV3-1/TRBV3-2	TRBJ2-3	TRBD2	once	CASSSSGSSDTQYF	TGTGCCAGCAGTTCTAGCGGGAGCTCAGATACGCAGTATTTT
TRBV5-1	TRBJ1-1	TRBD1	few	CASSRSAVGTGGRNTEAFF	TGCGCCAGCAGCCGATCCGCAGTCGGGACAGGGGGCCGGAACACTGAAGCTTTCTTT
TRBV7-3	TRBJ2-7	-	-	CASSLTPGYYEQYF	TGTGCCAGCAGCTTAACCCCAGGGTACTACGAGCAGTACTTC
TRBV7-2	TRBJ2-7	TRBD1	-	CASSETGPYEQYF	TGTGCCAGCAGCGAGACAGGGCCCTACGAGCAGTACTTC
TRBV5-1	TRBJ2-7	-	-	CASSPPRDSYEQYF	TGCGCCAGCAGCCCCCCACGGGATTCCTACGAGCAGTACTTC
TRBV4-1	TRBJ2-2	TRBD2	once	CASSPSSGRARPELFF	TGCGCCAGCAGCCCCTCTAGCGGGAGGGCGAGACCGGAGCTGTTTTTT
TRBV4-3	TRBJ1-3	TRBD1	-	CASSQEGQSSSTIYF	TGCGCCAGCAGCCAGGAGGGACAGTCCTCCAGTACCATATATTTT
TRBV12-3/TRBV12-4	TRBJ1-4	-	-	CASSLRREKLFF	TGTGCCAGCAGTTTGAGGCGCGAAAAACTGTTTTTT
TRBV30	TRBJ2-1	-	-	CAWNQGRWGNEQFF	TGTGCCTGGAACCAGGGGCGGTGGGGCAATGAGCAGTTCTTC
TRBV25-1	TRBJ1-2	-	few	CASGRGVGDGYTF	TGTGCCAGTGGCAGGGGCGTAGGCGATGGCTACACCTTC
TRBV19	TRBJ2-7	TRBD1	-	CASTWTGGTYEQYF	TGTGCCAGTACCTGGACAGGGGGGACCTACGAGCAGTACTTC
TRBV19	TRBJ2-4	TRBD1	-	CASSGRGLGAKNIQYF	TGTGCCAGTAGTGGAAGGGGGCTGGGGGCCAAAAACATTCAGTACTTC
TRBV19	TRBJ1-1	TRBD1	-	CASSNGQGAEAFF	TGTGCCAGTAGTAACGGACAGGGAGCTGAAGCTTTCTTT
TRBV6-2/TRBV6-3	TRBJ2-5	-	-	CASSFEVETQYF	TGTGCCAGCAGTTTTGAGGTAGAGACCCAGTACTTC
TRBV28	TRBJ2-7	TRBD2	once	CASRMTSGRSYEQYF	TGTGCCAGCAGAATGACTAGCGGGCGCTCCTACGAGCAGTACTTC
TRBV12-3/TRBV12-4	TRBJ2-1	TRBD2	-	CASRGTNNHEQFF	TGTGCCAGCAGAGGGACTAACAACCATGAGCAGTTCTTC
TRBV6-1	TRBJ2-2	TRBD1	-	CASSEAWTGSTGELFF	TGTGCCAGCAGTGAAGCTTGGACAGGGAGCACCGGGGAGCTGTTTTTT
TRBV18	TRBJ1-1	-	few	CASSPQSAMNTEAFF	TGTGCCAGCTCACCACAGAGCGCCATGAACACTGAAGCTTTCTTT
TRBV7-9	TRBJ1-4	TRBD1	-	CASSWGQSNNEKLFF	TGTGCCAGCAGCTGGGGACAGTCTAATAATGAAAAACTGTTTTTT
TRBV11-2	TRBJ2-5	-	-	CASSLGRIAETQYF	TGTGCCAGCAGCTTAGGGCGGATAGCGGAGACCCAGTACTTC
TRBV7-8	TRBJ1-2	TRBD1	-	CASSSDRVYGYTF	TGTGCCAGCAGCTCGGACAGGGTCTATGGCTACACCTTC